The 5 T cell receptor beta chains in this list originate from one sample, sequenced in a study of blood T cell repertoires in COVID-19. Libraries were prepared by immunoSEQ multiplex PCR; TCRdb keeps only in-frame clonotypes and omits some of them. The sample lists 85,000 to 120,000 clones, 84% seen once, with 7.5% to 10% in the top ten. The sample taken for sequencing was peripheral blood. The receptor source for this set is a man aged 35 to 55 with active or convalescent COVID-19.

The chain uses TRBV6-6 and TRBJ2-2, with D uncertain. Looked up from germline, CDR1 is MNHNY and CDR2 is SVGAGI (reference sequence). The CDR3 has 15 residues. V was shortened by 4 bases and J by 6 bases, with 15 bases between the two germline ends. The chain's CDR3 is CASSSPLAGPGELFF. CDR3 DNA sequence: TGTGCCAGCAGTTCCCCCTTGGCAGGCCCCGGGGAGCTGTTTTTT.

V gene TRBV2 combines with J gene TRBJ2-7; 7 positions agree with TRBD1. CDR1 is SNHLY and CDR2 is FYNNEI in the germline V gene. The length of the CDR3 is 13 residues. Trimming cost V 4 bases and J 10 bases; bases outside gene matches: 10. The CDR3 loop is CASSGETGLFQYF. In nucleotides, the CDR3 is TGTGCCAGCAGTGGTGAGACAGGGCTTTTTCAGTACTTC.

The V call is TRBV30, the J call TRBJ1-3; perhaps TRBD1 as D (5 bases). Trimming removed 4 bases from V and 0 bases from J, with 13 bases in between. This CDR3 region has 15 residues. Germline V gives CDR1 GTSNPN, CDR2 SVGIG (reference sequence). CDR3 DNA sequence: TGTGCCTGGACCCCGGGGGTACTCTCTGGAAACACCATATATTTT. This sequence encodes CAWTPGVLSGNTIYF.

This chain connects TRBV6-2 or TRBV6-3 to TRBJ2-5; 11 nucleotides agree with TRBD2. V trimming: 6 bases; J trimming: 2 bases; junction bases outside the gene matches: 11. The germline gives CDR1 MNHEY, CDR2 SVGEGT. The CDR3 runs 17 residues. CDR3 sequence: CASSRGPGLAEQETQYF. Written as DNA, the CDR3 is TGTGCCAGCAGCCGAGGGCCGGGACTAGCGGAACAAGAGACCCAGTACTTC.

In this sample, this clone turned up a few times. The J gene is TRBJ1-4, the V gene TRBV7-2; possible D gene TRBD1, 5 bases. Trimming removed 4 bases from V and 1 base from J, with 7 bases in between. This CDR3 is built from 14 residues. Germline-derived CDR1 and CDR2 are SGHTA and FQGNSA. The CDR3 loop is CASSWTKTNEKLFF. As DNA, the CDR3 is TGTGCCAGCAGCTGGACAAAAACTAATGAAAAACTGTTTTTT.